A single sample is the source of the 17 T cell receptor beta chains below, sequenced in a study of blood T cell repertoires in COVID-19. The method was immunoSEQ multiplex PCR; TCRdb's version includes in-frame clones alone and lacks a portion of them. This sample has tens of thousands of clones, with around 90% found just once. What was sequenced was peripheral blood. These TCRs come from a man aged 50-60 years with active COVID-19.

J is TRBJ1-2 and V is TRBV3-1 (or the pseudogene TRBV3-2), with D maybe TRBD1 (5 bases). V lost 4 bases and J lost 2, with 8 bases in between. The CDR3 is made up of 13 amino acids. CDR1 and CDR2 (germline): LGHDT, YNNKEL (reference sequence). CDR3 residues: CASSPQGNYGYTF. The DNA of the CDR3 is TGTGCCAGCAGCCCCCAGGGAAACTATGGCTACACCTTC.

The chain has TRBV9 and TRBJ2-5; D remains unclear. Germline V gene sequence: CDR1 SGDLS, CDR2 YYNGEE. The V end lost 0 bases, the J end lost 5 bases, and 14 bases lay between the germline ends. This CDR3 is 15 amino acids long. CDR3: CASSVDASSRETQYF. The CDR3 DNA sequence: TGTGCCAGCAGCGTAGATGCCTCCTCCCGGGAGACCCAGTACTTC.

The chain employs TRBV6-4 and TRBJ1-1, with 11 positions matching TRBD1. CDR3 length equals 14 residues. The germline V gene encodes CDR1 MRHNA and CDR2 SNTAGT. Trimming cost V 4 bases and J 5 bases; bases outside gene matches: 3. CDR3 region: CASSAGTGGTEAFF. The CDR3 nucleotides read TGTGCCAGCAGTGCCGGGACAGGGGGGACTGAAGCTTTCTTT.

This chain links TRBV7-9 with TRBJ2-7; D possibly corresponds to TRBD2 (7 bases). Germline loops: CDR1 SEHNR, CDR2 FQNEAQ (reference sequence). V shed 2 bases and J shed 5 bases, with 19 bases lying between them. The CDR3 consists of 16 residues. The CDR3 DNA reads as TGTGCCAGCAGCTTATACCGGGGGGCGCTTCCCCACGAGCAGTACTTC. The encoded protein is CASSLYRGALPHEQYF.

The rearrangement links TRBV10-3 to TRBJ1-1, with D maybe TRBD1 (6 bases). Trimming removed 6 bases from V and 5 bases from J, with 10 bases in between. This CDR3 has 12 amino acids. CDR1 is ENHRY, CDR2 SYGVKD, per germline. CDR3 region: CAISLQGTEAFF. CDR3 bases: TGTGCCATCAGCCTACAGGGTACTGAAGCTTTCTTT.

The V call is TRBV18, the J call TRBJ1-2; 10 nucleotides align to TRBD1. CDR3 length: 15 residues. Germline V gene sequence: CDR1 KGHSH, CDR2 LQKENI. V trimming: 3 bases; J trimming: 2 bases; junction bases outside the gene matches: 3. CDR3 protein: CASSPDRGKNYGYTF. CDR3 nucleotides: TGTGCCAGCTCACCGGACAGGGGGAAAAACTATGGCTACACCTTC. Full variable domain (outside the CDR3, taken from reference TRBV18 and TRBJ1-2): NAGVMQNPRHLVRRRGQEARLRCSPMKGHSHVYWYRQLPEEGLKFMVYLQKENIIDESGMPKERFSAEFPKEGPSILRIQQVVRGDSAAYFCASSPDRGKNYGYTFGSGTRLTVV.

This chain connects TRBV5-3 to TRBJ2-1; D is undetermined. TRBV5-3 counts as an open reading frame of uncertain function. The CDR3 length is 16 residues. Deletions cut 0 bases from V and 0 bases from J, with 10 bases between. For the CDR3, the DNA is TGTGCCAGAAGCTTGGGTAGCCTGAGCTCCTACAATGAGCAGTTCTTC. Amino acid sequence: CARSLGSLSSYNEQFF.

The rearrangement uses TRBV7-3 and TRBJ1-1; D is ambiguous. The V gene lost 4 bases and the J gene lost 2 bases, with 8 bases spanning the gap. The CDR3 spans 13 residues. In germline, CDR1 is SGHTA, CDR2 FQGTGA. CDR3 protein: CASSSSPNTEAFF. The CDR3 DNA sequence: TGTGCCAGCAGCTCAAGCCCTAACACTGAAGCTTTCTTT.

Here the CDR3 reads CASSLTAGGLYEQYF. The CDR3 bases are TGTGCCAGCAGCTTAACGGCGGGGGGGCTCTACGAGCAGTACTTC. The chain couples TRBV11-1 to TRBJ2-7; TRBD2 aligns across 9 bases. V dropped 2 bases and J dropped 3; count of bases not matched to a gene: 5. The CDR3 covers 15 residues. CDR1 and CDR2 from the germline V gene are SGHAT and FQDESV (reference sequence). The full variable domain, its missing parts supplied by reference TRBV11-1 and TRBJ2-7, is EAEVAQSPRYKITEKSQAVAFWCDPISGHATLYWYRQILGQGPELLVQFQDESVVDDSQLPKDRFSAERLKGVDSTLKIQPAELGDSAMYLCASSLTAGGLYEQYFGPGTRLTVT.

The V gene is TRBV12-5, the J gene TRBJ1-6, with 11 positions matching TRBD1. The CDR3 contains 16 residues. Trimming at V came to 0 bases and at J to 10 bases, leaving 5 bases not matched to a gene. Per the germline V gene, CDR1 is LGHNT and CDR2 is FRNRAP. CDR3 sequence: CASGLVRGTGGSPLHF. The CDR3 DNA reads TGTGCTAGTGGTTTGGTACGGGGGACAGGGGGGTCACCCCTCCACTTT. The full variable domain, rest sourced from reference TRBV12-5 and TRBJ1-6, is DARVTQTPRHKVTEMGQEVTMRCQPILGHNTVFWYRQTMMQGLELLAYFRNRAPLDDSGMPKDRFSAEMPDATLATLKIQPSEPRDSAVYFCASGLVRGTGGSPLHFGNGTRLTVT.

J is TRBJ1-2 and V is TRBV25-1; D may be TRBD1 (6 bases). The germline gives CDR1 MGHDK, CDR2 SYGVNS. V gave up 8 bases and J gave up 5 bases, with 9 bases separating them. The CDR3 has 11 residues. CDR3 nucleotide sequence: TGTGCCAGCGGGAGGGGGTATGGCTACACCTTC. This encodes CASGRGYGYTF.

The rearrangement links TRBV5-1 to TRBJ2-7; 9 bases are shared with TRBD2. The CDR3 is made up of 15 amino acids. Germline CDR1 and CDR2: SGHRS and YFSETQ. V gave up 0 bases and J gave up 3 bases; unmatched junction bases: 4. The DNA of the CDR3 is TGCGCCAGCAGCTTGGGGGCTAGCGGGATCTACGAGCAGTACTTC. The encoded protein is CASSLGASGIYEQYF.

The rearrangement links TRBV18 to TRBJ1-1, with 7 bases fitting TRBD1. The CDR3 runs to 14 residues. V shed 4 bases, J shed 4 bases, and the junction held 6 bases outside the gene matches. The germline V gene encodes CDR1 KGHSH and CDR2 LQKENI. CDR3 protein: CASSLAGGGTEAFF. In nucleotides, the CDR3 is TGTGCCAGCTCACTGGCAGGGGGAGGCACTGAAGCTTTCTTT. The entire variable domain, with the rest obtained from reference TRBV18 and TRBJ1-1, is as follows: NAGVMQNPRHLVRRRGQEARLRCSPMKGHSHVYWYRQLPEEGLKFMVYLQKENIIDESGMPKERFSAEFPKEGPSILRIQQVVRGDSAAYFCASSLAGGGTEAFFGQGTRLTVV.

The gene calls are TRBV5-5 and TRBJ1-2, with D maybe TRBD1 (5 bases). V lost 0 bases, J lost 7 bases, and 10 bases lay in between. The germline V gene has CDR1 SGHKS and CDR2 YYEKEE (reference sequence). This CDR3 is 13 amino acids long. DNA for the CDR3: TGTGCCAGCAGCTTGGATCAGGGTGGTGGCTACACCTTC. Translated: CASSLDQGGGYTF.

This CDR3 reads CASSLTDYGYTF. CDR3 sequence (DNA): TGTGCCAGCAGCCTGACAGATTATGGCTACACCTTC. The V gene is TRBV28, the J gene TRBJ1-2; TRBD1 is a possible D gene (5 bases). Germline CDR1 and CDR2: MDHEN and SYDVKM. The V and J ends lost 6 bases and 5 bases respectively, with 10 bases between them. This CDR3 region has 12 residues.

The rearrangement uses TRBV3-1 (or the pseudogene TRBV3-2) and TRBJ1-5, with a possible D match to TRBD1 (5 bases). CDR1 is LGHDT, CDR2 YNNKEL, per germline (reference sequence). V lost 1 base and J 6 bases, leaving 13 bases between the germline ends. The CDR3 covers 15 residues. The CDR3 DNA reads as TGTGCCAGCAGCCAAGGCGGGCAGGGAGGTCAGCCCCAGCATTTT. It codes for CASSQGGQGGQPQHF.

On this clone itself: One end of the junction varies from germline; a read error may be responsible. The rearrangement uses TRBV13 and TRBJ2-4, with D unclear. CDR3 length: 17 residues. From germline, CDR1 is PRHDT and CDR2 FYEKMQ (reference sequence). CDR3 nucleotides: TGTGCCAGCAGCCTAGGACGTAGAGAACTAGCCAAAAACATTCAGTACTTC. Translating it yields CASSLGRRELAKNIQYF.